A single sample gave rise to the 4 T cell receptor beta chains below, sequenced in a study of siplizumab effects on memory and regulatory T cells. Here immunoSEQ multiplex PCR was the method, and the copy in TCRdb shows in-frame clones only, minus some. This sample has some 110,000 clones; 93% occur once, and the top ten carry about 0.32%. Sequenced: CD4+ T cells sorted from blood. The receptors shown here come from a human donor in good health.

This clone occurred once. V is TRBV27 and J is TRBJ1-4, with D unclear. This CDR3 has 15 amino acids. CDR1 is MNHEY, CDR2 SMNVEV, per germline (reference sequence). Trimming pared 3 bases from V and 0 bases from J, leaving 8 bases between. CDR3 region: CASSFRAATNEKLFF. CDR3 in DNA: TGTGCCAGCAGTTTTCGTGCTGCAACTAATGAAAAACTGTTTTTT.

CDR3 DNA: TGTGCCAGCAGTGAAACATCCTGGGGAGAGACCCAGTACTTC. Its translation: CASSETSWGETQYF. The V gene is TRBV25-1, the J gene TRBJ2-5; D gene ambiguous. This CDR3 contains 14 residues. Trimming removed 2 bases from V and 4 bases from J, with 11 bases in between. Germline V lookup: CDR1 MGHDK, CDR2 SYGVNS.

V is TRBV19 and J is TRBJ2-3, with 9 nucleotides matching TRBD1. The CDR3 is 16 amino acids. The junction had 8 bases not matched to a gene; V was cut back by 6 bases and J by 1 base. Germline V lookup: CDR1 LNHDA, CDR2 SQIVND (reference sequence). DNA of the CDR3: TGTGCCAGTAGCCCCGGGACAGGGAGAGGCACAGATACGCAGTATTTT. Protein sequence: CASSPGTGRGTDTQYF. Full variable domain (missing parts from reference TRBV19 and TRBJ2-3): DGGITQSPKYLFRKEGQNVTLSCEQNLNHDAMYWYRQDPGQGLRLIYYSQIVNDFQKGDIAEGYSVSREKKESFPLTVTSAQKNPTAFYLCASSPGTGRGTDTQYFGPGTRLTVL.

The rearrangement uses TRBV5-1 and TRBJ2-7; the match to TRBD1 covers 9 bases. The ends lost 3 bases at V and 3 bases at J; junction bases unmatched: 7. The germline V gene encodes CDR1 SGHRS and CDR2 YFSETQ. The CDR3 extends over 15 amino acids. CDR3 DNA: TGCGCCAGCAGCTCGGGACAGGGTAGGATCTACGAGCAGTACTTC. It is translated as CASSSGQGRIYEQYF. Drawing the rest from reference TRBV5-1 and TRBJ2-7, the complete variable domain is KAGVTQTPRYLIKTRGQQVTLSCSPISGHRSVSWYQQTPGQGLQFLFEYFSETQRNKGNFPGRFSGRQFSNSRSEMNVSTLELGDSALYLCASSSGQGRIYEQYFGPGTRLTVT.